This TCR beta chain derives from a study of T cell responses to AZD1222 COVID-19 vaccine. Concerning this clone itself: Its antigen is undetermined.

Study results and limitations: Baseline seropositivity characterized only a handful of AZD1222 recipients. Clonal diversity was possibly underestimated, and white British individuals and females predominated among donors.

The assay was immunoSEQ multiplex PCR, and TCRdb's table has in-frame clones only and misses some. The sample has about 120,000 clones, about 87% seen once. Losses at the gene ends were 5 bases for V and 2 bases for J; bases not matched to a gene: 9. The CDR3 contains 16 residues. Germline lookup yields CDR1 SGHVS and CDR2 FQNEAQ. The chain employs TRBV7-8 and TRBJ1-1; TRBD1 matches at 9 bases. The sequence was collected from an adult in good health. The material was peripheral blood, obtained on day 0 of AZD1222 vaccination. CDR3 bases: TGTGCCAGCAGCCAAAGGGGGACAGGGATAAACACTGAAGCTTTCTTT. It yields the protein CASSQRGTGINTEAFF.